These 12 T cell receptor beta chains came from one sample sequenced in a study of T-cell reconstitution after alpha-beta-depleted transplantation in children. Preparation of the TCRbeta library used unique molecular identifiers. TCRdb processed the PCR reads anew with MiXCR; each CDR3 protein has one entry. The table lists over 550,000 distinct CDR3 sequences, over 9.5% of them singletons, with 3.5% to 5% in the top ten. This specimen was PBMCs from the stem cell graft donor, taken from the stem cell graft. The receptors here all came from a human donor who donated a stem cell graft to a child with acute myeloid leukemia.

This clonotype was recorded a few times. The genes are TRBV14 and TRBJ2-3; 7 nucleotides match TRBD2. The CDR3 spans 17 residues. The trim removed 1 base at V and 1 base at J, leaving 8 bases unmatched. Germline V gene lookup returns CDR1 SGHDN and CDR2 FVKESK. CDR3 DNA: TGTGCCAGCAGCCAAGCTTGGAGGGAGGGGCGCACAGATACGCAGTATTTT. It yields the protein CASSQAWREGRTDTQYF.

The V gene is TRBV4-2, the J gene TRBJ2-5; 8 positions agree with TRBD1. CDR1 and CDR2 (germline): LGHNA, YNFKEQ. CDR3 length: 14 residues. V dropped 0 bases and J dropped 4; count of bases not matched to a gene: 1. The chain's CDR3 is CASSQDRGRETQYF. The CDR3 coding sequence is TGTGCCAGCAGCCAAGACAGGGGGCGAGAGACCCAGTACTTC.

This chain connects TRBV27 to TRBJ2-2; 10 bases map to TRBD1. CDR3 length: 17 residues. J lost 4 bases, V lost 2 bases, and 7 bases had no gene match. Germline lookup yields CDR1 MNHEY and CDR2 SMNVEV (reference sequence). The CDR3 is CASSLRWTGGITGELFF. As DNA, the CDR3 is TGTGCCAGCAGTTTACGGTGGACAGGGGGGATCACCGGGGAGCTGTTTTTT.

Only a few counts were recorded for this clonotype. The chain joins TRBV20-1 to TRBJ2-7; 8 nucleotides line up with TRBD2. Losses at the gene ends were 3 bases for V and 5 bases for J; bases not matched to a gene: 12. The CDR3 runs 15 residues. Germline CDR1 and CDR2: DFQATT and SNEGSKA (reference sequence). CDR3 in amino acids: CSASPPRGGDHEQYF. Written as DNA, the CDR3 is TGCAGTGCTAGCCCTCCTCGGGGGGGGGACCACGAGCAGTACTTC.

V gene TRBV14 combines with J gene TRBJ2-7; D unresolved. The CDR3 loop spans 16 amino acids. V lost 4 bases and J lost 4, with 20 bases in between. CDR1 is SGHDN, CDR2 FVKESK, per germline. For the CDR3, the DNA is TGTGCCAGCAGCCCGGAGTCGGGCTCCCCTTTGTACGAGCAGTACTTC. It encodes CASSPESGSPLYEQYF.

This CDR3 reads CSVGEGQQPQHF. In DNA, the CDR3 is TGCAGCGTTGGAGAAGGGCAACAGCCCCAGCATTTT. V and J are TRBV29-1 and TRBJ1-5; the D is unclear. The CDR3 covers 12 residues. The V gene lost 4 bases and the J gene lost 7 bases, with 11 bases spanning the gap. Germline loops: CDR1 SQVTM, CDR2 ANQGSEA. The full variable domain, completed using reference TRBV29-1 and TRBJ1-5, is SAVISQKPSRDICQRGTSLTIQCQVDSQVTMMFWYRQQPGQSLTLIATANQGSEATYESGFVIDKFPISRPNLTFSTLTVSNMSPEDSSIYLCSVGEGQQPQHFGDGTRLSIL.

This clonotype was picked up many times. The chain employs TRBV27 and TRBJ1-6, with D unresolved. Trimming cost V 5 bases and J 3 bases, with 11 bases left between them. Germline V gene lookup returns CDR1 MNHEY and CDR2 SMNVEV (reference sequence). The CDR3 is 15 amino acids. This CDR3 reads CASSRRQVYNSPLHF. Written as DNA, the CDR3 is TGTGCCAGCAGTCGGCGACAAGTCTATAATTCACCCCTCCACTTT.

The gene calls are TRBV24-1 and TRBJ1-2; D gene unclear. The V end was cut by 0 bases, the J end by 5 bases, with 6 bases between. This CDR3 is 13 amino acids long. Looked up from germline, CDR1 is KGHDR and CDR2 is SFDVKD. CDR3 in amino acids: CATSDLTSYGYTF. CDR3 in DNA: TGTGCCACCAGTGATTTGACCTCTTATGGCTACACCTTC.

There are many counts of this clonotype. The rearrangement uses TRBV2 and TRBJ1-2, with a tentative D call TRBD1 (5 bases). CDR1 SNHLY and CDR2 FYNNEI come from the germline V gene. V lost 5 bases to trimming and J lost 1 base, with 17 bases between them. This CDR3 is built from 16 residues. This chain's CDR3 is CASSHRALGLNYGYTF. The CDR3 coding sequence is TGTGCCAGCAGTCATAGGGCCTTGGGACTTAACTATGGCTACACCTTC. The complete variable domain, with remaining parts taken from reference TRBV2 and TRBJ1-2, reads EPEVTQTPSHQVTQMGQEVILRCVPISNHLYFYWYRQILGQKVEFLVSFYNNEISEKSEIFDDQFSVERPDGSNFTLKIRSTKLEDSAMYFCASSHRALGLNYGYTFGSGTRLTVV.

The CDR3 loop reads CASSGLAGATDEQFF. CDR3 nucleotide sequence: TGTGCCAGCTCTGGACTAGCGGGAGCCACAGATGAGCAGTTCTTC. The gene calls are TRBV6-4 and TRBJ2-1; TRBD2 aligns across 13 bases. The V gene's germline CDR1 is MRHNA and CDR2 SNTAGT. CDR3 size: 15 residues. The V gene end was trimmed by 8 bases and the J gene end by 8 bases; junction bases not matched to a gene: 9.

In its sample, this clonotype was seen a few times. V usage is TRBV20-1 and J usage is TRBJ2-5; either TRBD1 or TRBD2 may fit D (5 bases each). V lost 6 bases and J 5 bases, leaving 10 bases between the germline ends. Germline values: CDR1 DFQATT, CDR2 SNEGSKA (reference sequence). This CDR3 has 11 residues. CDR3 region: CSAAEGETQYF. CDR3 bases: TGCAGTGCCGCTGAGGGGGAGACCCAGTACTTC.

There are many counts of this clonotype. The rearrangement uses TRBV20-1 and TRBJ2-5, with 12 bases matching TRBD2. The V segment lost 6 bases and the J segment 6 bases; nucleotides outside the gene matches: 11. The CDR3 is 15 amino acids. Germline V lookup: CDR1 DFQATT, CDR2 SNEGSKA (reference sequence). The CDR3: CSAPKLAGGPKTQYF. The CDR3 DNA reads TGCAGTGCCCCTAAGCTAGCGGGAGGGCCGAAGACCCAGTACTTC.